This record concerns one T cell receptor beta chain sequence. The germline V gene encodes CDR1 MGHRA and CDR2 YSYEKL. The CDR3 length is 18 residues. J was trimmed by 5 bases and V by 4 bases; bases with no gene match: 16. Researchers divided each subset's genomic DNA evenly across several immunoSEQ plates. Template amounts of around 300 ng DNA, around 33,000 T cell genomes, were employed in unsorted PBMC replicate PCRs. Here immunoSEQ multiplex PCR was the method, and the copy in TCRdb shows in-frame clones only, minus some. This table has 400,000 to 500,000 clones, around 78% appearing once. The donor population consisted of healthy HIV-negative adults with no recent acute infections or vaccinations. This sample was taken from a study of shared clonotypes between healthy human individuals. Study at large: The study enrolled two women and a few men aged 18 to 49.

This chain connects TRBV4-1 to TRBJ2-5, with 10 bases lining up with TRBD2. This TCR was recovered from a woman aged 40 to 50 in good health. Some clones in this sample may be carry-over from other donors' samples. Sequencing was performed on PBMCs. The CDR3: CASSPERALAGVTETQYF. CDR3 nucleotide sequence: TGCGCCAGCAGCCCTGAAAGGGCCCTAGCGGGAGTTACCGAGACCCAGTACTTC.